This is a list of T cell receptor beta chains from one sample in a study of blood T cells in healthy people across ages. TCRdb called the 5' RACE reads again in MiXCR, with one record for every CDR3 protein. The repertoire holds about a million distinct CDR3 sequences, roughly half seen once, with about a fifth in the top ten. The sample taken for sequencing was blood. Receptor source: a woman in her fifties or sixties in good health. CDR3s include the opening cysteine and the closing phenylalanine or tryptophan. Each record gives: V gene, J gene, clone size, D gene, CDR3 DNA, CDR3 protein. D genes are given only for firm matches. Clone size is stated in some rows and not others, as once, few, many or a class when expanded.

V gene: TRBV27; J gene: TRBJ2-1; clone size: -; D gene: -; CDR3 DNA: TGTGCCAGCAGTTCTGGACTGGCTGGAGTTAGGGAGCAGTTCTTC; CDR3 protein: CASSSGLAGVREQFF
V gene: TRBV3-1; J gene: TRBJ2-3; clone size: -; D gene: TRBD1; CDR3 DNA: TGTGCCAGCAGCCAAGAACGGGACAGGGGGCCGGATACGCAGTATTTT; CDR3 protein: CASSQERDRGPDTQYF
V gene: TRBV7-9; J gene: TRBJ1-1; clone size: few; D gene: -; CDR3 DNA: TGTGCCAGCAGTCCATCCACCGCTGCGGGCACTGAAGCTTTCTTT; CDR3 protein: CASSPSTAAGTEAFF
V gene: TRBV9; J gene: TRBJ2-1; clone size: -; D gene: -; CDR3 DNA: TGTGCCAGCAGCGTAGTTCGCCAGTATGAGCAGTTCTTC; CDR3 protein: CASSVVRQYEQFF
V gene: TRBV20-1; J gene: TRBJ1-2; clone size: -; D gene: -; CDR3 DNA: TGCAGTGCTATAGCGGGCGGGGGTTATGGCTACACCTTC; CDR3 protein: CSAIAGGGYGYTF
V gene: TRBV29-1; J gene: TRBJ1-2; clone size: few; D gene: -; CDR3 DNA: TGCAGCGTTGAAGAGGGGCCAGGCAATGGCTACACCTTC; CDR3 protein: CSVEEGPGNGYTF
V gene: TRBV3-1; J gene: TRBJ2-5; clone size: -; D gene: TRBD2; CDR3 DNA: TGTGCCAGCAGCGACGAGGGACTAGCGGATCAAGAGACCCAGTACTTC; CDR3 protein: CASSDEGLADQETQYF
V gene: TRBV13; J gene: TRBJ2-5; clone size: -; D gene: -; CDR3 DNA: TGTGCCAGCAGTTACGGTCCAGGGGCGAGAGAGCAGTACTTC; CDR3 protein: CASSYGPGAREQYF
V gene: TRBV20-1; J gene: TRBJ2-1; clone size: once; D gene: -; CDR3 DNA: TGCAGTGCTAGAGCCTCAAGAGGAGGAGGTAGGAGTTCGAGTCGGCAAGAGACCCAGTTCTTC; CDR3 protein: CSARASRGGGRSSSRQETQFF
V gene: TRBV27; J gene: TRBJ2-3; clone size: -; D gene: -; CDR3 DNA: TGTGCCAGCAGTGTGTCCGGGACTGTGATGCAGTATTTT; CDR3 protein: CASSVSGTVMQYF
V gene: TRBV5-1; J gene: TRBJ2-7; clone size: few; D gene: -; CDR3 DNA: TGCGCCAGCAACCCTGACAGATCCTACGAGCAGTACTTC; CDR3 protein: CASNPDRSYEQYF
V gene: TRBV20-1; J gene: TRBJ1-1; clone size: -; D gene: -; CDR3 DNA: TGCAGTGCTGCTACAGGCCGGATGAACACTGAAGCTTTCTTT; CDR3 protein: CSAATGRMNTEAFF
V gene: TRBV12-3/TRBV12-4; J gene: TRBJ2-7; clone size: few; D gene: TRBD2; CDR3 DNA: TGTGCCAGCAGTCTGGGGACTAGCGGGACCCCCTACGAGCAGTACTTC; CDR3 protein: CASSLGTSGTPYEQYF
V gene: TRBV12-3/TRBV12-4; J gene: TRBJ2-7; clone size: few; D gene: -; CDR3 DNA: TGTGCCAGCAGTTCCCCTCCGGCCTACGAGCAGTACTTC; CDR3 protein: CASSSPPAYEQYF
V gene: TRBV27; J gene: TRBJ1-2; clone size: once; D gene: -; CDR3 DNA: TGTGCCAGCAGTTACGGGGCGAGTTACTATGGCTACACCTTC; CDR3 protein: CASSYGASYYGYTF
V gene: TRBV27; J gene: TRBJ2-3; clone size: -; D gene: -; CDR3 DNA: TGTGCCAGCAGTTTATTGGAAAGGGCGGCTACGCAGTATTTT; CDR3 protein: CASSLLERAATQYF
V gene: TRBV3-1; J gene: TRBJ1-3; clone size: -; D gene: TRBD1; CDR3 DNA: TGTGCCAGCAGCCACGGTACAGGGGCTGGAAACACCATATATTTT; CDR3 protein: CASSHGTGAGNTIYF
V gene: TRBV7-6; J gene: TRBJ2-7; clone size: -; D gene: -; CDR3 DNA: TGTGCCAGCAGCTTAGTAACTGACGAGCAGTACTTC; CDR3 protein: CASSLVTDEQYF
V gene: TRBV28; J gene: TRBJ2-1; clone size: -; D gene: TRBD2; CDR3 DNA: TGTGCCAGCAGTTCTAGCGGGAGGGTATCCTACAATGAGCAGTTCTTC; CDR3 protein: CASSSSGRVSYNEQFF
V gene: TRBV7-9; J gene: TRBJ2-7; clone size: -; D gene: -; CDR3 DNA: TGTGCCAGCAGCTTGATCAGCCAGATCTACGAGCAGTACTTC; CDR3 protein: CASSLISQIYEQYF
V gene: TRBV6-1; J gene: TRBJ2-3; clone size: -; D gene: TRBD2; CDR3 DNA: TGTGCCAGCAGAGGACTAGGGCGAAAGGGCCTTAGCACAGATACGCAGTATTTT; CDR3 protein: CASRGLGRKGLSTDTQYF
V gene: TRBV5-1; J gene: TRBJ2-1; clone size: -; D gene: TRBD2; CDR3 DNA: TGCGCCGGCAGCTTAAGAACTAGCGGGAGGGTAGATGAGCAGTTCTTC; CDR3 protein: CAGSLRTSGRVDEQFF
V gene: TRBV4-1; J gene: TRBJ2-1; clone size: few; D gene: -; CDR3 DNA: TGCGCCAGCAGCCAAGTTAGGGCTACCTACAATGAGCAGTTCTTC; CDR3 protein: CASSQVRATYNEQFF
V gene: TRBV18; J gene: TRBJ2-3; clone size: -; D gene: -; CDR3 DNA: TGTGCCAGCACCCAGTTCACAGATACGCAGTATTTT; CDR3 protein: CASTQFTDTQYF
V gene: TRBV20-1; J gene: TRBJ2-7; clone size: -; D gene: TRBD2; CDR3 DNA: TGCAGTGCTAGACTAGCGGACTACGAGCAGTACTTC; CDR3 protein: CSARLADYEQYF
V gene: TRBV29-1; J gene: TRBJ2-1; clone size: -; D gene: TRBD1; CDR3 DNA: TGCAGCGTCGAGGGACAGGGCAAACGTGAGCAGTTCTTC; CDR3 protein: CSVEGQGKREQFF
V gene: TRBV20-1; J gene: TRBJ2-7; clone size: -; D gene: TRBD2; CDR3 DNA: TGCAGTGCCAACAGCGGGGGAAGCTCCTACGAGCAGTACTTC; CDR3 protein: CSANSGGSSYEQYF
V gene: TRBV29-1; J gene: TRBJ2-5; clone size: few; D gene: TRBD1; CDR3 DNA: TGCAGCGTCGCCGGGACAGGGGCTACCCAGTACTTC; CDR3 protein: CSVAGTGATQYF
V gene: TRBV7-6; J gene: TRBJ1-6; clone size: once; D gene: TRBD1; CDR3 DNA: TGTGCCAGCAGCACATCGACAGGGTATAATTCACCCCTCCACTTT; CDR3 protein: CASSTSTGYNSPLHF
V gene: TRBV7-7; J gene: TRBJ2-1; clone size: -; D gene: -; CDR3 DNA: TGTGCCAGCAGCTTATTAGCAGGAGCGGTGTATGAGCAGTTCTTC; CDR3 protein: CASSLLAGAVYEQFF
V gene: TRBV6-6; J gene: TRBJ2-7; clone size: -; D gene: TRBD1; CDR3 DNA: TGTGCCAGCATAGGGGGGTTTGGGACAGGCCGAAACAATGAGCAGTACTTC; CDR3 protein: CASIGGFGTGRNNEQYF
V gene: TRBV28; J gene: TRBJ2-1; clone size: few; D gene: TRBD2; CDR3 DNA: TGTGCCAGCAGTTTAGGTCTGGGGGGGAGTGAGCAGTTCTTC; CDR3 protein: CASSLGLGGSEQFF
V gene: TRBV10-3; J gene: TRBJ2-1; clone size: once; D gene: -; CDR3 DNA: TGTGCCATCAGTGAGTCGAATGGGAATGAGCAGTTCTTC; CDR3 protein: CAISESNGNEQFF
V gene: TRBV30; J gene: TRBJ2-7; clone size: -; D gene: -; CDR3 DNA: TGTGCCTGGGCAGGGAGATCCTACGAGCAGTACTTC; CDR3 protein: CAWAGRSYEQYF
V gene: TRBV7-9; J gene: TRBJ2-7; clone size: -; D gene: -; CDR3 DNA: TGTGCCAGCAGTATCCTCGGGGGAATGTACGAGCAGTACTTC; CDR3 protein: CASSILGGMYEQYF
V gene: TRBV5-1; J gene: TRBJ2-7; clone size: few; D gene: -; CDR3 DNA: TGCGCCAGCAGCTCGAATTCACAGAGGCCCTCCTACGAGCAGTACTTC; CDR3 protein: CASSSNSQRPSYEQYF
V gene: TRBV20-1; J gene: TRBJ2-1; clone size: -; D gene: -; CDR3 DNA: TGCAGTGCTAGAGTGGCAGGGATCAACAATGAGCAGTTCTTC; CDR3 protein: CSARVAGINNEQFF
V gene: TRBV27; J gene: TRBJ1-1; clone size: -; D gene: TRBD1; CDR3 DNA: TGTGCCAGCAGTTTGGGGACAGGCCCTGTGGCTTTCTTT; CDR3 protein: CASSLGTGPVAFF
V gene: TRBV6-6; J gene: TRBJ2-7; clone size: -; D gene: -; CDR3 DNA: TGTGCCAGCAGTTCCTCGACTGGCAACTACGAGCAGTACTTC; CDR3 protein: CASSSSTGNYEQYF